This T cell receptor beta chain comes out of a study of early T cells in non-severe SARS-CoV-2 infection. TCRdb analysed the 5' RACE reads with MiXCR anew, one entry per CDR3 protein. The sample holds 66,000 or so distinct CDR3 sequences, 10% to 14% seen once. The CDR3 is made up of 14 amino acids. Trimming stripped 1 base from V and 8 bases from J, with 13 bases between. CDR1 and CDR2 (germline): SGHDT, YYEEEE. The source material was whole blood. This receptor was obtained from an adult who was a healthcare worker with PCR-confirmed SARS-CoV-2 infection or an uninfected control (not recorded which). The chain is built from TRBV5-6 and TRBJ2-4, with unresolved D. This chain's CDR3 is CASSLSWGSDIQYF. The CDR3 nucleotides read TGTGCCAGCAGCTTGTCGTGGGGAAGTGACATTCAGTACTTC. Supplemented by reference TRBV5-6 and TRBJ2-4, the full variable domain reads DAGVTQSPTHLIKTRGQQVTLRCSPKSGHDTVSWYQQALGQGPQFIFQYYEEEERQRGNFPDRFSGHQFPNYSSELNVNALLLGDSALYLCASSLSWGSDIQYFGAGTRLSVL.